This T cell receptor (beta chain) comes out of a study of cytomegalovirus exposure and HLA in healthy donors. Overall study: For the approximately 410 genotyped donors, approximately 83% fell within the Caucasian-associated ancestry cluster. Overall study findings and caveats: Some V segments could not be told apart, so they were left out, TRBV6-2 and TRBV6-3 among them. While the bulk of TCR sequences proved rare, some public TCRs turned up in many donors.

On this clone: Its specificity is not known.

Use of 60 Vbeta and 13 Jbeta primers characterized the PCR. Assay: immunoSEQ multiplex PCR; the TCRdb copy retains only in-frame clones and omits some. Here the sample spans approximately 100,000 clones, 77% being singletons. V lost 4 bases and J lost 9; bases outside the gene matches: 5. Germline V gives CDR1 SNHLY, CDR2 FYNNEI. The CDR3 is made up of 12 amino acids. The chain couples TRBV2 to TRBJ1-1, with 7 bases aligning to TRBD1. The clonotype comes from a man between 40 and 49 years old in good health and CMV-seropositive. Sequencing input: PBMCs. The CDR3 region is CASSVQGRQAFF. The CDR3 coding sequence is TGTGCCAGCAGTGTACAGGGGAGGCAAGCTTTCTTT.